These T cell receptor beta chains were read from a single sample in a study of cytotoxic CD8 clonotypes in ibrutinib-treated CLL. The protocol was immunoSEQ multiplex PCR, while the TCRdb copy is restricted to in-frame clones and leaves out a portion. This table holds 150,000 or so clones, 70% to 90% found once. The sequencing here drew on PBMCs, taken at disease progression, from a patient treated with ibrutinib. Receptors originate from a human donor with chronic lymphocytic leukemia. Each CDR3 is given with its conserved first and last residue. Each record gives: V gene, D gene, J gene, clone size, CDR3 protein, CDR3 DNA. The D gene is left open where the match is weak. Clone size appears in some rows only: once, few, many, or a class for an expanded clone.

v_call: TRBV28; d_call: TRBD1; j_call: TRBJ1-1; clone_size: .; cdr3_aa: CASTPGTVYTEAFF; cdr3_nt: TGTGCCAGCACCCCCGGGACAGTCTACACTGAAGCTTTCTTT
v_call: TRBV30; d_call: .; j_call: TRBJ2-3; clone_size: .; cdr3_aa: CAWASRSTDTQYF; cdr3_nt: TGTGCCTGGGCAAGCCGTAGCACAGATACGCAGTATTTT
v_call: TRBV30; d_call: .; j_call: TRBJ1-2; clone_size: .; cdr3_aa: CAWSAGQNYGYTF; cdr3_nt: TGTGCCTGGAGTGCCGGGCAAAACTATGGCTACACCTTC
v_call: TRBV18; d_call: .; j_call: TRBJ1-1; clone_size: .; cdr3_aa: CASSLGGSGVHTEAFF; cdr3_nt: TGTGCCAGCTCACTCGGGGGGTCCGGGGTGCACACTGAAGCTTTCTTT
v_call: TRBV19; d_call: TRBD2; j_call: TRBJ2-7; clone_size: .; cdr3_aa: CASSISSGRPGEQYF; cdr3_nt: TGTGCCAGTAGTATCTCTAGCGGGAGACCGGGGGAGCAGTACTTC
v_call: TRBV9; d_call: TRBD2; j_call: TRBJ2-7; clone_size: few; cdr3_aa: CASSVGGWEGGYEQYF; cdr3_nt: TGTGCCAGCAGCGTAGGAGGGTGGGAGGGCGGCTACGAGCAGTACTTC
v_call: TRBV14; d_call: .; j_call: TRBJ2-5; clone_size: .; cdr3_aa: CASSQVLTSAVQETQYF; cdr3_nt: TGTGCCAGCAGCCAAGTTTTAACGTCGGCAGTCCAAGAGACCCAGTACTTC
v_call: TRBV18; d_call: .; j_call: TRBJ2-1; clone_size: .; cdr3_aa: CASSPQGEQFF; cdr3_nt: TGTGCCAGCTCACCGCAGGGCGAGCAGTTCTTC
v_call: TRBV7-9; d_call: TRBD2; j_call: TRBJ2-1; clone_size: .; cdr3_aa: CASRREGGHEQFF; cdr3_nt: TGTGCCAGCCGGCGGGAGGGTGGTCATGAGCAGTTCTTC
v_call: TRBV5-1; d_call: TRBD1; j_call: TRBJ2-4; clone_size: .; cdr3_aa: CASSWGDRGPLGLAKNIQYF; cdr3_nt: TGCGCCAGCAGCTGGGGGGACAGGGGGCCGCTTGGCCTAGCCAAAAACATTCAGTACTTC
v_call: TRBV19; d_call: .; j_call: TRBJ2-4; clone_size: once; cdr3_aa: CASSPTGGRVKNIQYF; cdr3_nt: TGTGCCAGTAGCCCTACCGGGGGCAGGGTCAAAAACATTCAGTACTTC
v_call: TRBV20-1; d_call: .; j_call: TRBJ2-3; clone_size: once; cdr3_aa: CSVRPGDTQYF; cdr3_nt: TGCAGTGTAAGGCCGGGAGATACGCAGTATTTT
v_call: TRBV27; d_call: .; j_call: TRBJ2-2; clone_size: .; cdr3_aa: CASSPRQVNTGELFF; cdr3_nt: TGTGCCAGCTCCCCCCGGCAGGTGAACACCGGGGAGCTGTTTTTT
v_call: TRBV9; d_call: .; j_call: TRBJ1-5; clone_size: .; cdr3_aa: CASSPLSATNQPQHF; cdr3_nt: TGTGCCAGCAGCCCCTTATCGGCAACCAATCAGCCCCAGCATTTT
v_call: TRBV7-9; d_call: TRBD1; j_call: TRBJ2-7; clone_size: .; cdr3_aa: CASSSGTGSYYEQYF; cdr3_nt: TGTGCCAGCAGCTCCGGGACAGGGTCCTACTACGAGCAGTACTTC
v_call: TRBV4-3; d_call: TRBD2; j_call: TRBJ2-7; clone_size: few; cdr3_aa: CASSLLAGGLSYEQYF; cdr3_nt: TGCGCCAGCAGCCTCCTAGCGGGAGGGCTCTCCTACGAGCAGTACTTC
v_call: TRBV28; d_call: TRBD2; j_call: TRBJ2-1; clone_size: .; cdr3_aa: CASSLLAGANGEQFF; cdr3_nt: TGTGCCAGCAGTCTATTAGCGGGAGCCAACGGTGAGCAGTTCTTC
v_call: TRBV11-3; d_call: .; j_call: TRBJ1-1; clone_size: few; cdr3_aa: CASSLGNSMNTEAFF; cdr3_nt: TGTGCCAGCAGCTTAGGTAACTCCATGAACACTGAAGCTTTCTTT
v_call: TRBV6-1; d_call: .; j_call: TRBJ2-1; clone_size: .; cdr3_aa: CASSALFVAPYNEQFF; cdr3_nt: TGTGCCAGCAGTGCTTTGTTCGTGGCACCTTACAATGAGCAGTTCTTC
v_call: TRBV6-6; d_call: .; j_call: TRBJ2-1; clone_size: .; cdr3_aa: CASRVGISYNEQFF; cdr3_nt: TGTGCCAGCCGGGTGGGGATCTCCTACAATGAGCAGTTCTTC
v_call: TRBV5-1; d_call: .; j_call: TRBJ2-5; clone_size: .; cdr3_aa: CASSLYSQETQYF; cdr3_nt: TGCGCCAGCAGCTTGTACAGCCAAGAGACCCAGTACTTC
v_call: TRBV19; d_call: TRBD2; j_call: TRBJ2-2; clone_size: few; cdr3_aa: CASSGGTSGRLTGELFF; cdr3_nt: TGTGCCAGTAGTGGAGGGACTAGCGGCCGCCTCACCGGGGAGCTGTTTTTT
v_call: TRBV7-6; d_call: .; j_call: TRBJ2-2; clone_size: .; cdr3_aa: CASTTLSGGLDTGELFF; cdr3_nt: TGTGCCAGCACCACACTGTCGGGTGGGCTGGACACCGGGGAGCTGTTTTTT
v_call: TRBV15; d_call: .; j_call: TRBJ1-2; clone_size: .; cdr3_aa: CATSSGTGVWGYTF; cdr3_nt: TGTGCCACCAGCAGCGGGACGGGGGTTTGGGGCTACACCTTC
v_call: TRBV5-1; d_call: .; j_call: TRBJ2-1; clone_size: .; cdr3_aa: CASSLEGIYNEQFF; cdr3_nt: TGCGCCAGCAGCTTGGAGGGGATCTACAATGAGCAGTTCTTC
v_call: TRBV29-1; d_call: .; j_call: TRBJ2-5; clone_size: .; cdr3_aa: CSVVYSEWETQYF; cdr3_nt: TGCAGCGTTGTATACAGCGAGTGGGAGACCCAGTACTTC
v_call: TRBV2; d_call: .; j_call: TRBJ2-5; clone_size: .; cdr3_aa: CASGRGLSETQYF; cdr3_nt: TGTGCCAGCGGTCGGGGGCTTAGCGAGACCCAGTACTTC
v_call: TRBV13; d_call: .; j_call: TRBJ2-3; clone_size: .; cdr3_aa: CASSFTDTQYF; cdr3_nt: TGTGCCAGCAGCTTCACAGATACGCAGTATTTT
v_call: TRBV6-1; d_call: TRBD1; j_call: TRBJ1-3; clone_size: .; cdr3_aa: CASIDRGLRNTIYF; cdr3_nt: TGTGCCAGCATAGACAGGGGGTTACGAAACACCATATATTTT
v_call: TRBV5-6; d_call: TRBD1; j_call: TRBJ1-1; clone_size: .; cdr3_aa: CASSFRGLNTEAFF; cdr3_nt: TGTGCCAGCAGCTTCAGGGGGCTTAACACTGAAGCTTTCTTT
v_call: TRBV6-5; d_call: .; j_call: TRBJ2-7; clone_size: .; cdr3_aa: CASSWRGSYEQYF; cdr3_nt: TGTGCCAGCAGTTGGCGGGGATCCTACGAGCAGTACTTC